The 20 T cell receptor beta chains listed next were all sequenced from one sample in a study of blood T cells in healthy people across ages. A second PCR, run for about 7 to 11 cycles, used a sample-barcoded 5' primer plus a J-beta primer mix. A single record per CDR3 protein comes from TCRdb applying MiXCR to the 5' RACE reads. The sample consists of about 970,000 distinct CDR3 sequences, about 51% of them appearing once. The sequencing input was blood. These receptors originate from a woman aged 60-75 years in good health.

This clonotype has just one count. The V call is TRBV20-1, the J call TRBJ2-7, with 8 bases fitting TRBD1. Germline-derived CDR1 and CDR2 are DFQATT and SNEGSKA (reference sequence). J gave up 6 bases and V 6 bases, and 7 bases lay outside the gene matches. CDR3 length: 12 amino acids. The CDR3 loop is CSAAGTGSEQYF. The CDR3 DNA follows: TGCAGTGCCGCCGGGACAGGAAGCGAGCAGTACTTC.

In its sample, this clonotype was seen many times. This CDR3 reads CASSYKGNQPQHF. DNA of the CDR3: TGTGCCAGCAGTTACAAGGGGAATCAGCCCCAGCATTTT. The chain recombines TRBV6-5 with TRBJ1-5; D possibly corresponds to TRBD1 (5 bases). The CDR3 is made up of 13 amino acids. The germline V gene has CDR1 MNHEY and CDR2 SVGAGI. Trimming shortened V by 2 bases and J by 4 bases, and 6 bases separated the two germline ends.

The chain combines TRBV20-1 with TRBJ2-1; tentatively, D is TRBD2 (6 bases). From germline, CDR1 is DFQATT and CDR2 SNEGSKA (reference sequence). The CDR3 runs 15 residues. Trimming removed 0 bases from V and 5 bases from J, with 14 bases in between. CDR3 region: CSARDFRRGNNEQFF. For the CDR3, the DNA is TGCAGTGCTAGAGATTTCCGGCGGGGAAACAATGAGCAGTTCTTC.

This clonotype was seen a handful of times. This chain joins TRBV12-3 or TRBV12-4 and TRBJ1-1; a possible D gene is TRBD1 (5 bases). Trimming left V 1 base short and J 7 bases short, with 7 bases between. This CDR3 comprises 12 residues. CDR3 sequence reads: CASSLGGVEAFF. CDR3 sequence (DNA): TGTGCCAGCAGTTTAGGAGGGGTTGAAGCTTTCTTT.

The chain has TRBV20-1 and TRBJ2-1; 16 nucleotides agree with TRBD2. The J segment lost 14 bases and the V segment lost 6 bases, leaving 13 bases of the junction unmatched. The CDR3 has 15 residues. Germline V gene data show CDR1 as DFQATT and CDR2 as SNEGSKA (reference sequence). Here the CDR3 reads CSARAGLAGGPGEFF. As DNA, the CDR3 is TGCAGTGCCAGGGCGGGACTAGCGGGAGGGCCGGGAGAGTTCTTC.

In this sample, this clonotype turned up a few times. The chain couples TRBV21-1 to TRBJ1-5; the table's TRBD1 call for D was not verified on the DNA. TRBV21-1 is recorded as a pseudogene. This CDR3 region has 15 residues. The CDR3 sequence: CASSTDRDSNQPQHF. The CDR3 bases are TGTGCCAGCAGCACGGACAGGGATAGCAATCAGCCCCAGCATTTT.

This rearrangement joins TRBV6-2 or TRBV6-3 to TRBJ2-2; 12 bases match TRBD2. Germline-derived CDR1 and CDR2 are MNHEY and SVGEGT. The CDR3 is made up of 17 amino acids. Trimming took 0 bases from V and 8 from J; bases not matched to a gene: 7. The CDR3 protein is CASSYSGLAGPQGELFF. The CDR3 region has the DNA TGTGCCAGCAGTTACTCCGGACTAGCGGGGCCCCAAGGGGAGCTGTTTTTT.

The V and J genes are TRBV29-1 and TRBJ2-7, with 7 nucleotides matching TRBD1. With V trimmed by 4 bases and J by 1 base, 7 bases remained unmatched. CDR1 and CDR2 (germline): SQVTM, ANQGSEA. This CDR3 is 14 amino acids long. The chain's CDR3 is CSVATGSGSYEQYF. CDR3 nucleotides: TGCAGCGTTGCGACAGGGAGTGGGTCCTACGAGCAGTACTTC.

The DNA for the CDR3 is TGTGCCAGCAGACCCTGGACTAGCGGAACCTACGAGCAGTACTTC. Amino acid sequence: CASRPWTSGTYEQYF. The chain links TRBV6-2 or TRBV6-3 to TRBJ2-7; 10 positions match TRBD2. Trimming cost V 6 bases and J 2 bases; bases outside gene matches: 7. Germline CDR1 reads MNHEY; CDR2 reads SVGEGT. The CDR3 extends over 15 amino acids.

This rearrangement joins TRBV27 to TRBJ1-2; 9 bases are a match to TRBD1. V trimming: 6 bases; J trimming: 4 bases; junction bases outside the gene matches: 9. Germline loops: CDR1 MNHEY, CDR2 SMNVEV (reference sequence). This CDR3 is built from 15 residues. As DNA, the CDR3 is TGTGCCAGCAGCCCACAGGGGGCCCTCAGCTATGGCTACACCTTC. Residues: CASSPQGALSYGYTF.

The rearrangement joins TRBV3-1 to TRBJ2-1; 7 bases are shared with TRBD1. After removal of 2 bases from V and 3 bases from J, the junction contained 7 bases not matched to a gene. The germline CDR1 and CDR2 sequences are LGHDT and YNNKEL (reference sequence). The CDR3 is 16 amino acids. This chain's CDR3 is CASSQWNRGVYNEQFF. CDR3 sequence (DNA): TGTGCCAGCAGCCAATGGAACAGGGGCGTCTACAATGAGCAGTTCTTC.

The chain couples TRBV7-2 to TRBJ1-1; a weak D match, TRBD1 (5 bases). Germline lookup yields CDR1 SGHTA and CDR2 FQGNSA. Trimming removed 1 base at V and 0 bases at J, with 9 bases between. This CDR3 is built from 15 residues. The CDR3 sequence: CASSLVDSMNTEAFF. The DNA of the CDR3 is TGTGCCAGCAGCTTAGTTGACAGCATGAACACTGAAGCTTTCTTT.

V usage is TRBV20-1 and J usage is TRBJ2-7; TRBD2 agrees at 12 bases. The CDR3 extends over 16 amino acids. Germline CDR1 DFQATT, CDR2 SNEGSKA (reference sequence). J lost 5 bases, V lost 3 bases, and 11 bases had no gene match. The CDR3 is CSARGDTSGRSHEQYF. In DNA, the CDR3 is TGCAGTGCTAGGGGGGATACTAGCGGGAGGTCGCACGAGCAGTACTTC.

To note about this clonotype: The junction departs from the called germline gene at one end, perhaps through a read error. The J gene is TRBJ2-1, the V gene TRBV5-1, with 13 nucleotides matching TRBD2. This CDR3 contains 15 residues. Germline V lookup: CDR1 SGHRS, CDR2 YFSETQ. The DNA of the CDR3 is TGCACCAGCAGCGCGGGACTAGCGGGGTTCAATGAGCAGTTCTTC. It codes for CTSSAGLAGFNEQFF.

The V and J genes are TRBV5-1 and TRBJ2-5; 14 bases line up with TRBD2. CDR1 SGHRS and CDR2 YFSETQ come from the germline V gene. V lost 4 bases and J lost 2; bases outside the gene matches: 4. CDR3 length equals 16 residues. The CDR3 DNA reads as TGCGCCAGCAGCATCGGGACTAGCGGGGGACAAGAGACCCAGTACTTC. Translated, it gives CASSIGTSGGQETQYF.

The table lists this clonotype with a few counts. The chain joins TRBV15 to TRBJ2-4; D remains unclear. The V gene lost 3 bases and the J gene lost 1 base, with 16 bases spanning the gap. The CDR3 contains 17 residues. From germline, CDR1 is LNHNV and CDR2 YYDKDF (reference sequence). The CDR3: CATSSHLMGLAKNIQYF. In nucleotides, the CDR3 is TGTGCCACCAGCAGTCATTTAATGGGTCTGGCCAAAAACATTCAGTACTTC.

This rearrangement joins TRBV5-1 to TRBJ2-1; 10 bases agree with TRBD2. The V and J ends lost 0 bases and 2 bases, in that order; junction bases with no gene match: 5. Germline loops: CDR1 SGHRS, CDR2 YFSETQ. CDR3 length: 17 residues. The CDR3 region is CASSLGPSGSTYNEQFF. The CDR3 DNA reads TGCGCCAGCAGCTTGGGTCCTAGCGGGAGCACCTACAATGAGCAGTTCTTC.

This clonotype was seen only a few times. This chain connects TRBV5-5 to TRBJ2-5; 11 nucleotides match TRBD2. Near its end, the DNA agrees better with TRBJ2-7, so the J call may be wrong. The CDR3 loop spans 14 amino acids. Per the germline V gene, CDR1 is SGHKS and CDR2 is YYEKEE (reference sequence). The CDR3 DNA is TGTGCCAGCAGCGCGCTAGCGGGGGGATACGAGCAGTACTTC. Its protein product is CASSALAGGYEQYF.

As concerns this clonotype: A much larger clone lies a single base off, so this may be a read error. In DNA form, the CDR3 reads TGTGCCAGTAGTATCGACAGACAAGAGACCCAGTACTTC. Its protein product is CASSIDRQETQYF. V usage is TRBV19 and J usage is TRBJ2-5; possibly TRBD1 for D (5 bases). This CDR3 contains 13 residues. Germline-derived CDR1 and CDR2 are LNHDA and SQIVND (reference sequence). Trimming left V 3 bases short and J 2 bases short, with 7 bases between.

The V and J genes are TRBV20-1 and TRBJ2-5; the D gene could be TRBD1 or TRBD2 (5 bases each). This CDR3 has 14 residues. Trimming took 6 bases from V and 4 from J, leaving 18 bases between them. In germline, CDR1 is DFQATT, CDR2 SNEGSKA (reference sequence). CDR3 DNA: TGCAGTGCCCCGCTCCCCGGGACCCTAGAGACCCAGTACTTC. Translation gives CSAPLPGTLETQYF.